These T cell receptor beta chains were read from a single sample in a study of blood T cells in healthy people across ages. TCRdb used MiXCR to reprocess the 5' RACE reads, holding one entry per CDR3 protein. This table holds 800,000 to 950,000 distinct CDR3 sequences, 48% found once. The sample was blood. These TCRs come from a man between 25 and 39 years old in good health. Both conserved end residues are part of each CDR3.

j_gene | v_gene | CDR3aa
TRBJ2-1 | TRBV29-1 | CSVDRGEYNEQFF
TRBJ2-7 | TRBV20-1 | CSAVAGNSEQYF
TRBJ1-6 | TRBV4-1 | CASSQDPGGSYNSPLHF
TRBJ1-6 | TRBV7-3 | CASSLKAGQGNSPLHF
TRBJ1-6 | TRBV19 | CAARDGWRNSPLHF
TRBJ2-4 | TRBV6-5 | CASSYSSGGKNIQYF
TRBJ2-5 | TRBV29-1 | CSVETDRDGETQYF
TRBJ2-1 | TRBV2 | CANNRGPYNEQFF
TRBJ2-7 | TRBV3-1 | CARSQAGYEQYF
TRBJ1-1 | TRBV11-3 | CASSPGQGEDTEAFF
TRBJ1-5 | TRBV27 | CASSLSAQGNQPQHF
. | TRBV14 | CASSQVGQGPYEQYF
TRBJ2-4 | TRBV28 | CASSSPTGLNIQYF
TRBJ1-5 | TRBV10-3 | CAISESSNQPQHF
TRBJ1-2 | TRBV29-1 | CSVDRGPSYGYTF
TRBJ1-2 | TRBV20-1 | CSATTTWLIYGYTF
TRBJ1-1 | TRBV7-2 | CASSSPGGYTEAFF
TRBJ1-4 | TRBV5-1 | CASSLGTGTGGEKLFF
TRBJ1-6 | TRBV5-1 | CASSRGGNNSPLHF
TRBJ2-1 | TRBV7-3 | CASSLTGGGGLDNEQFF
TRBJ1-2 | TRBV12-3/TRBV12-4 | CASTFPGALSGYTF
TRBJ2-3 | TRBV29-1 | CSGGTGGTDTQYF
TRBJ2-6 | TRBV7-9 | CASIVPGQGSSGANVLTF
TRBJ1-6 | TRBV3-1 | CASSQVQGRYSPLHF
. | TRBV3-1 | CASSQSGTGGYEQYF
TRBJ2-1 | TRBV20-1 | CSGKGSYNEQFF
TRBJ2-5 | TRBV20-1 | CSARDLEGRETQYF
TRBJ2-7 | TRBV4-3 | CASSQDSRGASYEQYF